This TCR beta chain was sequenced in a study of blood T cell repertoires in COVID-19 (TCRdb year 2020). Notes on the research overall: Samples covering the acute and convalescent phases of COVID-19 were provided by collaborators in the United States, Italy and Spain. The material from the prospective study consisted of cDNA or gDNA derived from T cells, B-cell-depleted T cells, or PBMCs. Deeply sampled blood TCRbeta repertoires from subjects exposed to, actively infected with, or recovered from COVID-19 were included in the dataset. The repertoires were released in a freely available public database intended as a resource for research on the immune response to SARS-CoV-2. The samples were drawn from two sources: the first 160 participants of the ongoing ImmuneRACE study, and 950 to 1,500 subjects contributed by 6 global collaborators. A de-identified subject ID, COVID-19 status, age in years and sex were almost always included in the sample metadata. HLA class I and class II types, where available, came from metadata supplied by the sample provider rather than from assay-based typing. Study-wide findings and limitations: How much clinical and demographic metadata was included differed by source and by participant, and the metadata was provided uncurated.

TCRbeta CDR3 regions were amplified from genomic DNA by means of the immunoSEQ Assay, a bias-controlled multiplex PCR. In the authors' own workflow: The number of nucleated cells in each sample was estimated by amplification of reference gene primers within the assay. To quantify the absolute abundance of each unique TCRbeta CDR3 rearrangement, sequence reads were collapsed and filtered. For each sample, productive Simpson clonality was calculated by taking the square root of Simpson's diversity index across productive rearrangements. In TCRdb, the immuneACCESS table is reduced to in-frame sequences with V and J assigned. These tables do not hold every clone; where another copy was compared, an unresolved V gene accounts for under half, and the others remain unexplained. V and J calls and clone size are those listed in that table; D and trimming were worked out from the DNA. This sample lists just over 300,000 clones; 80% to 90% were detected once. Of the sample, less than 2.5% is held by the ten largest clones.

Worth noting for this clone: There is no known antigen for this receptor. No much larger clonotype is one base removed from it; base qualities were not supplied.

As encoded in the germline V gene, CDR1 is SNHLY while CDR2 is FYNNEI. V and J lose 0 bases and 0 bases, and a span of 6 bases separates them. Including cysteine and phenylalanine, the CDR3 has 15 amino acids. The CDR3 DNA has 45 bases and is translated from base 1. Participants in the prospective study were enrolled through a virtual design, were aged roughly 18 to 90 years, and lived in roughly 25 United States geographic areas. In the prospective study, participants were assigned to cohorts based on the clinical history participants reported in a screening survey and a study questionnaire. For ImmuneRACE Cohort 3, a participant was defined as recovered based on two consecutive negative NP/OP PCR tests, clearance by a healthcare professional, or resolution of symptoms. In the prospective study, mobile phlebotomists collected whole blood, serum and a nasopharyngeal or oropharyngeal swab from each participant. Prospective study participants could optionally give additional blood draws and questionnaires over an approximately two-month period. Prospective study blood samples were shipped either frozen or at room temperature before DNA extraction.

Sequenced input: PBMCs or T cells enriched from blood (not recorded which). This chain joins TRBV2 to TRBJ1-3; TRBD1 is a possible D gene, resting on 5 matching bases. The receptor was derived from a man aged 25-45 years who had recovered from COVID-19. The CDR3 amino acid sequence is: CASSEATVSGNTIYF. The nucleotide sequence is given as TGTGCCAGCAGTGAAGCGACAGTCTCTGGAAACACCATATATTTT.